These T cell receptor beta chains were read from a single sample in a study of T cell repertoires in cytomegalovirus infection. TCRdb called the reads again in MiXCR, with one record for every CDR3 protein. This table has about 490,000 distinct CDR3 sequences, 16% appearing once. Sequences were obtained from CD8+ T cells from PBMCs. The origin of the receptors is a human donor in good health (CMV status not recorded). Some clones in this sample may be carry-over from other donors' samples. The CDR3 runs from the conserved cysteine through the conserved F or W. D genes are given only for firm matches. Only part of the rows carry a size: once, few, many, or a class if the clone is expanded.

len,d_gene,abundance,j_gene,v_gene,CDR3aa,CDR3nt
13,-,many,TRBJ2-7,TRBV7-9,CASRTGKGGEQYF,TGTGCCAGCAGGACAGGAAAGGGGGGCGAGCAGTACTTC
14,TRBD1,many,TRBJ2-1,TRBV2,CARDTGGLDNEQFF,TGTGCCAGGGATACAGGGGGCTTGGACAATGAGCAGTTCTTC
17,TRBD1,many,TRBJ1-4,TRBV11-2,CASSSGQGGGADEKLFF,TGTGCCAGCAGCTCGGGACAGGGAGGAGGTGCGGATGAAAAACTGTTTTTT
15,-,many,TRBJ1-5,TRBV7-4,CASSWTVYSNQPQHF,TGTGCCAGCAGCTGGACAGTTTATAGCAATCAGCCCCAGCATTTT
14,-,-,TRBJ1-1,TRBV28,CASSRRRGGTEAFF,TGTGCCAGCAGCCGCAGACGTGGAGGAACTGAAGCTTTCTTT
13,-,-,TRBJ2-7,TRBV20-1,CSARRQGLDEQYF,TGCAGTGCTAGACGGCAGGGGCTCGACGAGCAGTACTTC
16,-,many,TRBJ2-5,TRBV7-3,CASALSGPRTGETQYF,TGTGCCAGCGCACTTTCTGGGCCACGGACTGGAGAGACCCAGTACTTC
13,TRBD1,many,TRBJ2-5,TRBV7-9,CASSMDRWKTQYF,TGTGCCAGCAGCATGGACAGGTGGAAGACCCAGTACTTC
17,-,-,TRBJ2-3,TRBV11-2,CASSLDSRGASTDTQYF,TGTGCCAGCAGCTTAGATTCCCGCGGGGCGAGCACAGATACGCAGTATTTT
16,-,-,TRBJ1-1,TRBV5-5,CASSLGYWGVNTEAFF,TGTGCCAGCAGCTTGGGGTACTGGGGGGTGAACACTGAAGCTTTCTTT
10,-,-,TRBJ2-2,TRBV29-1,CSVKVGELFF,TGCAGCGTTAAAGTCGGGGAGCTGTTTTTT
17,TRBD1,many,TRBJ1-2,TRBV20-1,CSARVLGQGPDWRGYTF,TGCAGTGCTAGAGTCCTCGGACAGGGCCCCGACTGGCGGGGCTACACCTTC
14,TRBD1,many,TRBJ1-5,TRBV7-9,CASSFTGAGQPQHF,TGTGCCAGCAGCTTCACAGGGGCAGGTCAGCCCCAGCATTTT
12,-,many,TRBJ1-5,TRBV7-9,CASGEATQPQHF,TGTGCCAGCGGAGAGGCTACTCAGCCCCAGCATTTT
15,TRBD1,many,TRBJ1-1,TRBV11-2,CASSTRTGITTEAFF,TGTGCCAGCAGCACCCGGACAGGGATCACAACTGAAGCTTTCTTT
14,-,many,TRBJ1-1,TRBV5-6,CASSLFVRNTEAFF,TGTGCCAGCAGCTTGTTTGTAAGGAACACTGAAGCTTTCTTT
17,TRBD1,few,TRBJ1-5,TRBV28,CASRGQGVSPSSQPQHF,TGTGCCAGCAGAGGACAGGGGGTGAGCCCTAGCAGCCAGCCCCAGCATTTT
15,-,few,TRBJ1-2,TRBV29-1,CSVEDLAVSNYGYTF,TGCAGCGTTGAAGATTTGGCAGTCAGTAACTATGGCTACACCTTC
15,-,many,TRBJ1-5,TRBV7-9,CASSLGGNRAQPQHF,TGTGCCAGCAGCTTAGGAGGAAACAGGGCTCAGCCCCAGCATTTT
16,TRBD2,few,TRBJ2-3,TRBV7-9,CASSAKEGLASDTQYF,TGTGCCAGCAGCGCGAAAGAGGGACTAGCGTCAGATACGCAGTATTTT
15,TRBD2,-,TRBJ2-7,TRBV7-9,CASSPPAGVTYEQYF,TGTGCCAGCAGCCCGCCAGCGGGAGTTACCTACGAGCAGTACTTC
15,TRBD2,-,TRBJ2-3,TRBV27,CASRPRTSCTDTQYF,TGTGCCAGCAGACCCAGGACTAGCTGCACAGATACGCAGTATTTT
15,TRBD2,few,TRBJ2-5,TRBV9,CASSVATSGQETQYF,TGTGCCAGCAGCGTAGCGACTAGCGGCCAAGAGACCCAGTACTTC
14,-,-,TRBJ1-1,TRBV29-1,CSVELTARNTEAFF,TGCAGCGTTGAACTGACAGCCCGGAACACTGAAGCTTTCTTT
16,TRBD1,-,TRBJ1-2,TRBV6-2/TRBV6-3,CASSLPGTGGGYGYTF,TGTGCCAGCAGTCTACCTGGGACAGGGGGCGGCTATGGCTACACCTTC
18,TRBD1,-,TRBJ2-1,TRBV3-1,CASSQRTGPGFSYNVQFF,TGTGCCAGCAGCCAAAGGACAGGGCCGGGATTCTCCTACAATGTGCAGTTCTTC
13,-,few,TRBJ1-2,TRBV4-1,CASSQTSLGSYTF,TGCGCCAGCAGCCAAACGTCCCTTGGGAGCTACACCTTC
14,-,-,TRBJ2-5,TRBV24-1,CATSGVSDQETQYF,TGTGCCACCAGTGGCGTCAGTGACCAAGAGACCCAGTACTTC
17,TRBD2,-,TRBJ2-1,TRBV15,CATSRDRRGVSYNEQFF,TGTGCCACCAGCAGAGATCGGCGGGGGGTTTCCTACAATGAGCAGTTCTTC
13,-,few,TRBJ1-1,TRBV29-1,CSVEQGTATEAFF,TGCAGCGTGGAACAGGGTACAGCCACTGAAGCTTTCTTT